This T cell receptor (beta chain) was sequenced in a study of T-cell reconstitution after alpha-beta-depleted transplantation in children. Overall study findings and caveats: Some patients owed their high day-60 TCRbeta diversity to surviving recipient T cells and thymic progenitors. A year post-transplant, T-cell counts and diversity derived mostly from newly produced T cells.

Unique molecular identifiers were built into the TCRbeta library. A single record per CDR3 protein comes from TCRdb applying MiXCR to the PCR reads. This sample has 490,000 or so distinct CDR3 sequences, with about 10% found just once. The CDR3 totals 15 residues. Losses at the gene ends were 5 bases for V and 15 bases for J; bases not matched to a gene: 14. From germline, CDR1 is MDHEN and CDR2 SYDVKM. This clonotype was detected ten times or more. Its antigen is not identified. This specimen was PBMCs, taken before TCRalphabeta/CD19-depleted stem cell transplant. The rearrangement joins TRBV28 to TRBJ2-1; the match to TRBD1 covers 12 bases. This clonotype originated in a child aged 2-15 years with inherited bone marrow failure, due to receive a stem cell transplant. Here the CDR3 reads CASSLGQGANRSPFF. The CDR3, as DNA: TGTGCCAGCAGTCTGGGACAGGGGGCGAATAGGAGCCCGTTCTTC.